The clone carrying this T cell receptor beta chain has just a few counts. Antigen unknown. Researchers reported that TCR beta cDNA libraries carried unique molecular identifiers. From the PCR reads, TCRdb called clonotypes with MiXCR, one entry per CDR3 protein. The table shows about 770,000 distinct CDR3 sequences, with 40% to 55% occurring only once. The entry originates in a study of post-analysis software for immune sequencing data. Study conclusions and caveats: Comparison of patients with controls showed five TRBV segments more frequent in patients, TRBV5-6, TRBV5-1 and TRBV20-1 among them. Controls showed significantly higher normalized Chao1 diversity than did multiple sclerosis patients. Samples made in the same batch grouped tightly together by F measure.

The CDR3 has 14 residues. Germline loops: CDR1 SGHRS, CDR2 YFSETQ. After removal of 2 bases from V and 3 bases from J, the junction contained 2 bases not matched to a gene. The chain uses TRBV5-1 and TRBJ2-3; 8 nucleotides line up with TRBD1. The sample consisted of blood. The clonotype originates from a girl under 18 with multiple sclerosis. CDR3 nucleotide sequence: TGCGCCAGCAGCTTCCGACAGGGGACAGATACGCAGTATTTT. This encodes CASSFRQGTDTQYF.